The source of this T cell receptor (beta chain) is a study of T-cell memory formation after mild COVID-19. On the study more broadly: TCR clusters were largely donor specific. Study observations and caveats: Cross-reactive memory seemingly joined, as some responding clones were found in pre-infection memory.

Libraries for TCRalpha and TCRbeta carried sample barcodes and unique molecular identifiers via 5'RACE. TCRdb fed the 5' RACE reads into MiXCR, producing one record per CDR3 protein. The data hold hundreds of thousands of distinct CDR3 sequences, with less than 25% observed a single time. This clonotype was counted a few times. Its antigen remains unknown. Trimming cost V 5 bases and J 0 bases, with 11 bases left between them. The CDR3 loop spans 15 amino acids. Germline V gene sequence: CDR1 LNHDA, CDR2 SQIVND (reference sequence). The chain employs TRBV19 and TRBJ2-1; unclear D gene. The sequence was collected from an adult woman who had mild COVID-19 (a few samples of this study predate the infection). Cell type and time point are not known. Sequencing was done on a sample of PBMCs or a T cell subset sorted from them (not recorded which). CDR3 sequence reads: CASSVRLSSYNEQFF. The CDR3 nucleotides are TGTGCCAGTAGTGTCAGACTGAGCTCCTACAATGAGCAGTTCTTC.